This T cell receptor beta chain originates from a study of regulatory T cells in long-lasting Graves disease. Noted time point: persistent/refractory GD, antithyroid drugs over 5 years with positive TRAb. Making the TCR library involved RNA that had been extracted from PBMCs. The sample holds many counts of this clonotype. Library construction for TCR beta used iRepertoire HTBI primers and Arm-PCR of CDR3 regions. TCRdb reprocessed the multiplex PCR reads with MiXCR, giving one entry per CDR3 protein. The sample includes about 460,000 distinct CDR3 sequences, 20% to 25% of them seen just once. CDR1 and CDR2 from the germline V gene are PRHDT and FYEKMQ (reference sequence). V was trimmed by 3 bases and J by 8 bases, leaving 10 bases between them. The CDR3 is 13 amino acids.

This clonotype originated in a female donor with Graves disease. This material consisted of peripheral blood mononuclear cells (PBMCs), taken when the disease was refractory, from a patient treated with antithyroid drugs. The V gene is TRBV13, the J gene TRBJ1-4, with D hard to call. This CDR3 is CASSFERREKLFF. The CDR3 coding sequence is TGTGCCAGCAGCTTCGAACGTCGCGAAAAACTGTTTTTT. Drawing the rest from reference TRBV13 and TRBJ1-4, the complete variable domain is AAGVIQSPRHLIKEKRETATLKCYPIPRHDTVYWYQQGPGQDPQFLISFYEKMQSDKGSIPDRFSAQQFSDYHSELNMSSLELGDSALYFCASSFERREKLFFGSGTQLSVL.